Below, one T cell receptor (beta chain) is given with its context. The source of the sample is a study of T cell repertoires in cytomegalovirus infection. MiXCR was run by TCRdb on the reads, yielding one entry per CDR3 protein. The sample consists of just under 300,000 distinct CDR3 sequences, around 9.6% of them appearing once. Germline V gives CDR1 MNHNY, CDR2 SVGAGI (reference sequence). Trimming pared 5 bases from V and 4 bases from J, leaving 17 bases between. The CDR3 runs 15 residues. Sequencing used PBMCs. V usage is TRBV6-6 and J usage is TRBJ1-1; a weak D match, TRBD1 (6 bases). This TCR was recovered from a human donor in good health (CMV status not recorded). Some clones in this sample may be carry-over from other donors' samples. Here the CDR3 reads CASSPQGARGTEAFF. The CDR3 nucleotides are TGTGCCAGCAGTCCCCAGGGAGCCAGGGGCACTGAAGCTTTCTTT.